The present T cell receptor (beta chain) was sequenced within a study of technical replicates of blood from four donors. Generated by immunoSEQ multiplex PCR, the TCRdb table keeps only in-frame clones and is missing some. The table has around 84,000 clones, more than 95% seen once; the top ten hold around 0.15%. The CDR3 length is 14 residues. The V gene's germline CDR1 is MDHEN and CDR2 SYDVKM. Trimming pared 1 base from V and 5 bases from J, leaving 9 bases between. The sequenced material came from T cells isolated from PBMCs. The rearrangement uses TRBV28 and TRBJ1-5, with D uncertain. The receptor was derived from a human donor in good health. As DNA, the CDR3 is TGTGCCAGCAGTTTATTGGTCGGGGATCAGCCCCAGCATTTT. Encoded protein: CASSLLVGDQPQHF. Using reference TRBV28 and TRBJ1-5 for the parts outside the CDR3, the full variable domain is DVKVTQSSRYLVKRTGEKVFLECVQDMDHENMFWYRQDPGLGLRLIYFSYDVKMKEKGDIPEGYSVSREKKERFSLILESASTNQTSMYLCASSLLVGDQPQHFGDGTRLSIL.